The T cell receptor (beta chain) described here comes from a study of chemoradiotherapy in HPV16-positive cancers. The wider study: Candidate HPV-specific T-cell clones and common TCR motifs came from functional assays in two HPV16-positive patients.

The germline gives CDR1 LGHNA, CDR2 YNFKEQ. This CDR3 spans 13 amino acids. V was pared by 1 base and J by 8 bases, with 11 bases between. The method was immunoSEQ multiplex PCR; TCRdb's version includes in-frame clones alone and lacks a portion of them. The sample lists fewer than 900 clones; about 67% were seen once. Findings of the study overall: Candidate HPV-specific clones and E7-related TCR motifs grew in tumor during treatment. In HPV16-positive patients, HPV-responsive T-cell expansion tracked better recurrence-free survival.

This clone was recorded a few times. The antigen is unknown. The sample was tumor tissue, taken from a patient who underwent chemoradiotherapy. This clonotype was obtained from a human donor with HPV-associated anogenital cancer. The genes are TRBV4-2 and TRBJ1-1; no clear D. In nucleotides, the CDR3 is TGTGCCAGCAGCCAAGCCCCTGGGAAAGAAGCTTTCTTT. It translates to CASSQAPGKEAFF.